This T cell receptor (beta chain) was profiled in a study of siplizumab effects on memory and regulatory T cells. General observations from the study: Greater diversity than memory cells seemed evident in naive T cells, which also appeared to be major alloresponse contributors.

Deletions cut 3 bases from V and 0 bases from J, with 11 bases between. CDR3 length: 15 amino acids. Germline V gene data show CDR1 as KGHSH and CDR2 as LQKENI. The assay was immunoSEQ multiplex PCR, and TCRdb's table has in-frame clones only and misses some. The sample lists 90,000 to 130,000 clones; 80% to 95% were seen once. About this clone: Its specificity is not known.

The sequence derives from a human donor in good health. The chain carries TRBV18 and TRBJ1-2; D uncertain. Sequencing input: CD4+ T cells sorted from blood. CDR3 amino acids: CASSPVAGANYGYTF. The CDR3 DNA follows: TGTGCCAGCTCACCGGTTGCTGGTGCTAACTATGGCTACACCTTC.